The rows below give T cell receptor beta chains drawn from one sample of a study of control samples from healthy donors and cancer patients. The method was immunoSEQ multiplex PCR; TCRdb's version includes in-frame clones alone and lacks a portion of them. The sample carries about 140,000 clones, roughly 90% recorded once. Source material: blood. These receptors all come from a man younger than 45 in good health. Both conserved end residues are part of each CDR3. The D gene is left open where the match is weak. Not all rows give a size; the values are once, few, many and, for expanded clones, a class.

cdr3_aa,cdr3_nt,j_call,clone_size,d_call,cdr3_length,v_call
CASGTQRPEAFF,TGTGCCAGCGGAACCCAGCGACCTGAAGCTTTCTTT,TRBJ1-1,.,.,12,TRBV28
CASSLATGTAEAFF,TGTGCCAGCAGCTTAGCGACTGGGACAGCTGAAGCTTTCTTT,TRBJ1-1,.,TRBD1,14,TRBV11-1
CASSRESPTGMNTEAFF,TGTGCCAGTAGTAGAGAAAGTCCGACAGGAATGAACACTGAAGCTTTCTTT,TRBJ1-1,.,.,17,TRBV19
CASSLRLKGDSTNEKLFF,TGTGCCAGCAGTTTACGGCTAAAAGGGGACAGTACTAATGAAAAACTGTTTTTT,TRBJ1-4,.,TRBD1,18,TRBV27
CASKEGRNTGELFF,TGTGCCAGCAAAGAGGGACGGAACACCGGGGAGCTGTTTTTT,TRBJ2-2,.,.,14,TRBV6-6
CASIAKASSYEQYF,TGCGCCAGCATTGCGAAGGCAAGCTCCTACGAGCAGTACTTC,TRBJ2-7,.,.,14,TRBV10-2
CASSSRTGDYGYTF,TGTGCCAGCAGCTCTCGGACAGGTGACTATGGCTACACCTTC,TRBJ1-2,.,TRBD1,14,TRBV7-2
CASSLGPGDYGYTF,TGTGCCAGCAGCTTAGGCCCAGGGGACTATGGCTACACCTTC,TRBJ1-2,.,.,14,TRBV7-2
CSASMPGTSYEQYF,TGCAGTGCTAGTATGCCCGGGACTTCCTACGAGCAGTACTTC,TRBJ2-7,.,.,14,TRBV20-1
CASSGDGNYGYTF,TGTGCCAGCAGCGGTGACGGGAACTATGGCTACACCTTC,TRBJ1-2,once,.,13,TRBV3-1/TRBV3-2
CASSYSLTSTDTQYF,TGTGCCAGCAGTTACTCTCTTACGAGCACAGATACGCAGTATTTT,TRBJ2-3,once,.,15,TRBV6-2/TRBV6-3
CASGLQTDNQPQHF,TGTGCCAGCGGCTTGCAGACAGATAATCAGCCCCAGCATTTT,TRBJ1-5,.,.,14,TRBV2
CASSHIKRAYNEQFF,TGTGCCAGCAGCCATATCAAGCGGGCCTACAATGAGCAGTTCTTC,TRBJ2-1,.,.,15,TRBV27
CASSSAPDRMGTIYF,TGTGCCAGCAGTTCCGCCCCGGACAGGATGGGCACCATATATTTT,TRBJ1-3,.,TRBD1,15,TRBV6-2/TRBV6-3
CSASMTGVSQPQHF,TGCAGTGCTAGTATGACAGGAGTTAGTCAGCCCCAGCATTTT,TRBJ1-5,.,.,14,TRBV20-1
CAIKGRSNQPQHF,TGTGCAATAAAGGGCCGGAGCAATCAGCCCCAGCATTTT,TRBJ1-5,.,.,13,TRBV28
CASSETPTSPALSQPQHF,TGTGCCAGCAGTGAAACGCCGACATCTCCAGCTCTGTCGCAGCCCCAGCATTTT,TRBJ1-5,.,.,18,TRBV6-1
CASSATSVLGGTQYF,TGTGCCAGTAGTGCCACTAGCGTCCTGGGGGGTACGCAGTATTTT,TRBJ2-3,.,TRBD2,15,TRBV19
CASSLGLAGGTDTQYF,TGCGCCAGCAGCTTGGGACTAGCGGGAGGGACAGATACGCAGTATTTT,TRBJ2-3,.,TRBD2,16,TRBV5-1
CASSQEGTGGPNEKLFF,TGTGCCAGCAGCCAAGAAGGGACAGGGGGTCCTAATGAAAAACTGTTTTTT,TRBJ1-4,.,TRBD1,17,TRBV4-2
CASIGTARPYGYTF,TGTGCCAGTATCGGGACAGCCAGACCATATGGCTACACCTTC,TRBJ1-2,.,TRBD1,14,TRBV19
CASSEAAASDEQFF,TGTGCCAGCAGTGAGGCAGCCGCTAGCGATGAGCAGTTCTTC,TRBJ2-1,.,.,14,TRBV2
CASSVSGSGIYSGNTIYF,TGTGCCAGCAGCGTATCAGGTTCTGGAATATATTCTGGAAACACCATATATTTT,TRBJ1-3,.,.,18,TRBV9
CASSGRYQETQYF,TGTGCCAGTAGCGGACGGTATCAAGAGACCCAGTACTTC,TRBJ2-5,.,.,13,TRBV19
CASSLVLAGAPGTGELFF,TGTGCCAGCAGCTTGGTTCTAGCGGGAGCCCCAGGTACCGGGGAGCTGTTTTTT,TRBJ2-2,.,TRBD2,18,TRBV5-4
CATVRDRGPDTQYF,TGTGCCACCGTCCGGGACAGGGGACCAGATACGCAGTATTTT,TRBJ2-3,.,TRBD1,14,TRBV2
CSVALAGFVSEQFF,TGCAGCGTTGCTCTAGCGGGATTTGTCAGTGAGCAGTTCTTC,TRBJ2-1,.,TRBD2,14,TRBV29-1
CASRTLKREVFSYNEQFF,TGTGCCAGCAGGACTCTTAAGCGGGAGGTGTTCTCCTACAATGAGCAGTTCTTC,TRBJ2-1,.,TRBD2,18,TRBV28
CASSWGQGNYGYTF,TGTGCCAGCAGTTGGGGACAGGGAAACTATGGCTACACCTTC,TRBJ1-2,.,TRBD1,14,TRBV27
CAWSRGEANEQFF,TGTGCCTGGAGTCGGGGGGAGGCGAATGAGCAGTTCTTC,TRBJ2-1,.,TRBD2,13,TRBV30
CASSLMGAQYEQYF,TGTGCCAGCAGCTTAATGGGGGCTCAATACGAGCAGTACTTC,TRBJ2-7,.,.,14,TRBV7-2
CASSLTGFGYTF,TGTGCCAGCAGTTTGACAGGGTTTGGCTACACCTTC,TRBJ1-2,.,TRBD1,12,TRBV28
CASGFPRGAFNGYTF,TGTGCTAGTGGTTTCCCCCGGGGGGCGTTTAATGGCTACACCTTC,TRBJ1-2,.,.,15,TRBV12-5
CASSPSYSYEQYF,TGTGCCAGCAGTCCCTCCTACTCCTACGAGCAGTACTTC,TRBJ2-7,.,.,13,TRBV6-5
CATISPGTGKGNTIYF,TGTGCCACCATTAGCCCCGGGACAGGAAAAGGAAACACCATATATTTT,TRBJ1-3,.,TRBD1,16,TRBV24-1
CASSSTHEQYF,TGTGCCAGCAGCTCGACCCACGAGCAGTACTTC,TRBJ2-7,.,.,11,TRBV27
CASSKGKSYEQYF,TGTGCCAGTAGTAAGGGCAAATCCTACGAGCAGTACTTC,TRBJ2-7,.,.,13,TRBV19